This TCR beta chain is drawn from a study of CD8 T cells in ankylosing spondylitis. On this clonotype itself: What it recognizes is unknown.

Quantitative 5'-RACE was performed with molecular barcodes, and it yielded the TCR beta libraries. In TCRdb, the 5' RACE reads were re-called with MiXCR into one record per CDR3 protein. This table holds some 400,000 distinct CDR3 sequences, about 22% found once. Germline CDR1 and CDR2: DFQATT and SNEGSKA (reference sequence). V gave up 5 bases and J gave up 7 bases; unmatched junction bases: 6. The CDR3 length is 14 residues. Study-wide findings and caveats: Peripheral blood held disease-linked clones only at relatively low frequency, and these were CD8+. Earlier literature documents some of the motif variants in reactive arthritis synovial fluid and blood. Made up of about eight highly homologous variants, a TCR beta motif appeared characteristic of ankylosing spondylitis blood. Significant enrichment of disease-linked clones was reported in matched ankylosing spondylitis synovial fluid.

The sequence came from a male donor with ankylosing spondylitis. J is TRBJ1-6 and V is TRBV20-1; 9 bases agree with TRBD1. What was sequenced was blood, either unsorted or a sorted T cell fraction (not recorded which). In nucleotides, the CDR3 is TGCAGTGCTGTACAGGGGGCGCCCAATTCACCCCTCCACTTT. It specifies CSAVQGAPNSPLHF.